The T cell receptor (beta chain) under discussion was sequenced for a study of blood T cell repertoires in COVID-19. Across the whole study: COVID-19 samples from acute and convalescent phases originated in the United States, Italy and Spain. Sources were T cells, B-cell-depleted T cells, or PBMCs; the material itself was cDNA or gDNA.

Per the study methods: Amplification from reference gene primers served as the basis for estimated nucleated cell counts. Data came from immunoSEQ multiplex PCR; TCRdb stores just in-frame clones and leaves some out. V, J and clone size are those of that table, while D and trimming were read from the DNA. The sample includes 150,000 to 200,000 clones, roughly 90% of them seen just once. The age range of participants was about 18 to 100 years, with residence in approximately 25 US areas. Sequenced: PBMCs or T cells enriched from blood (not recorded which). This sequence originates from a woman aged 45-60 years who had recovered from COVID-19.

The CDR3 loop reads CASSLGTGSEQYF. The DNA of the CDR3 is TGTGCCAGCAGCTTAGGGACAGGGAGCGAGCAGTACTTC. The rearrangement joins TRBV11-3 to TRBJ2-7; 8 bases line up with TRBD1. V was clipped by 1 base and J by 6 bases; unmatched bases: 2. The CDR3 loop spans 13 amino acids. Germline CDR1 is SGHNT and CDR2 is YENEEA.